The present TCR beta chain was sequenced within a study of PD-1 blockade in classical Hodgkin lymphoma. No patient escaped relapse after autologous stem cell transplantation, and brentuximab vedotin exposure varied. V shed 0 bases and J shed 2 bases, with 7 bases lying between them. Germline V gives CDR1 MNHNY, CDR2 SVGAGI (reference sequence). This CDR3 comprises 14 residues. Only in-frame clones appear in the TCRdb table, and some are missing; sequencing was by immunoSEQ multiplex PCR. The table records about 11,000 clones, approximately 84% of them present only once. The clonotype comes from a human donor with classical Hodgkin lymphoma. The rearrangement uses TRBV6-6 and TRBJ2-5, with a possible D match to TRBD1 (6 bases). The sample here was peripheral blood mononuclear cells (PBMCs), taken before the second cycle of nivolumab. The CDR3 sequence is CASSYSRGQETQYF. CDR3 in DNA: TGTGCCAGCAGTTACTCGAGGGGGCAAGAGACCCAGTACTTC.